This TCR beta chain was profiled in a study of T cells in Graves' hyperthyroidism and ophthalmopathy. Study-wide results and caveats: Median prediction lead before ophthalmopathy onset was 6.5 months with the model.

In the case of this clonotype: The antigen is unknown.

The CDR3 sequence is 13 residues long. Germline V gene sequence: CDR1 KGHSH, CDR2 LQKENI. V lost 4 bases and J 0 bases, leaving 6 bases between the germline ends. An absence of ophthalmopathy progression within 18 months meant stable Graves' hyperthyroidism. Isolation of PBMCs was performed on around 10 ml fresh peripheral blood. RNA transcripts were the template for amplifying TCR beta CDR3 regions. Initially, a first-round RT-PCR of the TCR CDR3 employed the HTBI primer set. TCRdb ran MiXCR on the multiplex PCR reads and lists one entry per CDR3 protein. The table shows over 300,000 distinct CDR3 sequences, with more than 11% occurring only once.

The sample was blood. The chain has TRBV18 and TRBJ2-5; weak D call: TRBD1 (6 bases). The clonotype comes from a woman in her sixties or seventies with Graves' hyperthyroidism. CDR3 coding DNA: TGTGCCAGCTCACGACAGGACCAAGAGACCCAGTACTTC. Its protein product is CASSRQDQETQYF.